In its sample, the clone carrying this TCR beta chain was seen a few times. Its antigen is as yet unknown. Libraries were prepared by immunoSEQ multiplex PCR; TCRdb keeps only in-frame clonotypes and omits some of them. The sample lists approximately 89,000 clones, roughly 90% seen once, with roughly 2.8% in the top ten. This sample was taken from a study of T cell responses to AZD1222 COVID-19 vaccine. Whole-study results and caveats: Seropositive status at baseline applied to only a handful of AZD1222 recipients. There were vaccine-associated CD4 TCRs across spike, dominant at 160-218 and 743-854. Repertoires were sampled only after the peak T cell response.

V was pared by 5 bases and J by 5 bases, with 10 bases between. In germline, CDR1 is MNHEY, CDR2 SMNVEV (reference sequence). The CDR3 consists of 13 residues. Sequencing was performed on peripheral blood, taken on day 0 of AZD1222 vaccination. The V call is TRBV27, the J call TRBJ1-3; TRBD1 is a possible D gene (5 bases). The TCR comes from an adult in good health. The CDR3 loop is CASSPTDRNTIYF. Here the CDR3 DNA reads TGTGCCAGCAGTCCCACGGACAGAAACACCATATATTTT.